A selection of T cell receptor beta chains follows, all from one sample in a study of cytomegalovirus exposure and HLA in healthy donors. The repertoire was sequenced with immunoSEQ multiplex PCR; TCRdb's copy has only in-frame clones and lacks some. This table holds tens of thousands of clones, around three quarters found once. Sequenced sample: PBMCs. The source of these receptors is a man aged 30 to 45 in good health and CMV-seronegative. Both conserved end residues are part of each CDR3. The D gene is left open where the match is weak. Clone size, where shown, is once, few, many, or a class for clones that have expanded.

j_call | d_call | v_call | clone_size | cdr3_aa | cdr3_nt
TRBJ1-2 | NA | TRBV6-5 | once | CASSYRGSSNYGYTF | TGTGCCAGCAGTTACCGAGGCAGCTCTAACTATGGCTACACCTTC
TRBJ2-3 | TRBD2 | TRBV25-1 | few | CASSELAGGADTQYF | TGTGCCAGCAGTGAATTAGCGGGGGGCGCAGATACGCAGTATTTT
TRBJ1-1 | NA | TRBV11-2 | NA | CASSSRTAMWTEAFF | TGTGCCAGCAGCTCTCGGACAGCTATGTGGACTGAAGCTTTCTTT
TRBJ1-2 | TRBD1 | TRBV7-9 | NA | CASRITGVGGGYTF | TGTGCCAGCAGAATTACAGGGGTTGGTGGTGGCTACACCTTC
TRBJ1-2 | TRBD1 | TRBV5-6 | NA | CASSGRPGGVGYTF | TGTGCCAGCAGCGGCAGGCCAGGGGGTGTTGGCTACACCTTC
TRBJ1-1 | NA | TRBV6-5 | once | CASTTGLRTEAFF | TGTGCCAGCACCACAGGCCTTCGCACTGAAGCTTTCTTT
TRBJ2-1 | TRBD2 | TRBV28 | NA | CASTSGGYNEQFF | TGTGCCAGCACTAGCGGGGGATACAATGAGCAGTTCTTC
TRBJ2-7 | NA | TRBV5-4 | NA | CASSHTGTLYEQYF | TGTGCCAGCAGCCACACGGGGACTCTCTACGAGCAGTACTTC
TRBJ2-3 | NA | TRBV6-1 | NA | CASSEGQATDTQYF | TGTGCCAGCAGTGAAGGACAGGCCACAGATACGCAGTATTTT
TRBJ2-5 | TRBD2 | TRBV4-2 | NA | CASSQGLAGGQETQYF | TGTGCCAGCAGCCAGGGATTAGCGGGGGGGCAAGAGACCCAGTACTTC
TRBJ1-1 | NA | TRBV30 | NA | CAWSVGGMNTEAFF | TGTGCCTGGAGTGTGGGGGGGATGAACACTGAAGCTTTCTTT
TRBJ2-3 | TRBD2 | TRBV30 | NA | CATAGSGRAPDTQYF | TGTGCCACTGCGGGTAGCGGGAGGGCCCCAGATACGCAGTATTTT
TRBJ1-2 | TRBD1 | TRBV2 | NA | CASRRTGANYGYTF | TGTGCCAGCAGACGGACAGGGGCCAACTATGGCTACACCTTC
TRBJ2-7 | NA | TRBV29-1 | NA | CSVEFDTGSYEQYF | TGCAGCGTTGAGTTTGACACAGGCTCCTACGAGCAGTACTTC
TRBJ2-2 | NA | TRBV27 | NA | CASSLFRQGTGELFF | TGTGCCAGCAGTCTCTTCCGGCAGGGAACCGGGGAGCTGTTTTTT
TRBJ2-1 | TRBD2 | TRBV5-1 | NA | CASSSRFFSGPSYNEQFF | TGCGCCAGCAGCTCGCGGTTTTTTAGCGGGCCTTCCTACAATGAGCAGTTCTTC
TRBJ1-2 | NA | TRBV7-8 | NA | CASSSRQTPNYGYTF | TGTGCCAGCAGCTCCCGACAGACGCCTAACTATGGCTACACCTTC
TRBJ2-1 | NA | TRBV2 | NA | CASSEAWGPNNEQFF | TGTGCCAGCAGTGAAGCCTGGGGGCCAAACAATGAGCAGTTCTTC
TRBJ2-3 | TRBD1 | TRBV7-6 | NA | CASSSTGGEGSAQYF | TGTGCCAGCAGCTCGACAGGGGGCGAAGGGAGCGCGCAGTATTTT
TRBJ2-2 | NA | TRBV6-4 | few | CASSGDSHTGELFF | TGTGCCAGCAGTGGAGACAGCCACACCGGGGAGCTGTTTTTT
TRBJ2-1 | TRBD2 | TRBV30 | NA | CAWSHGTSGYFEQFF | TGTGCCTGGAGCCACGGGACTAGCGGTTATTTTGAGCAGTTCTTC
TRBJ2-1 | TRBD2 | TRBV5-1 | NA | CASSLASGLYNEQFF | TGCGCCAGCAGCTTGGCTAGCGGGTTGTACAATGAGCAGTTCTTC
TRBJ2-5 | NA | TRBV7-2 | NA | CASSLARETQYF | TGTGCCAGCAGCTTAGCACGGGAGACCCAGTACTTC